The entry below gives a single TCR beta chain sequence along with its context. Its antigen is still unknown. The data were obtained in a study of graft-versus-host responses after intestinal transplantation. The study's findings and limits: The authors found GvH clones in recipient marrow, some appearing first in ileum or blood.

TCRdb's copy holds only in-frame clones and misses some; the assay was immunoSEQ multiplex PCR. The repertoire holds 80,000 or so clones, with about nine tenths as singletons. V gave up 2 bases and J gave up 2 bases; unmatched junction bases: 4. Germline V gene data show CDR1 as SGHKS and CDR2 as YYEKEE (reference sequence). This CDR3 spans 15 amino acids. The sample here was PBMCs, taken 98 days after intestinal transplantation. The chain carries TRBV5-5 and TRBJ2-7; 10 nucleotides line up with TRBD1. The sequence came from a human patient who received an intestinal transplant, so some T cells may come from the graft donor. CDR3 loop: CASSFGTGEAYEQYF. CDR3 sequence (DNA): TGTGCCAGCAGCTTCGGGACAGGGGAGGCCTACGAGCAGTACTTC.